This paragraph covers one T cell receptor beta chain sequence. The CDR3 consists of 12 residues. V was cut by 3 bases and J by 7 bases, with 7 bases left in between. This sample is part of a study of blood T cell repertoires in COVID-19. Overall study context: The origin of the acute and convalescent COVID-19 samples was the United States, Italy and Spain. Sample material is recorded as cDNA or gDNA derived from T cells, B-cell-depleted T cells, or PBMCs.

Patients at the Seattle site were enrolled during active infection and followed longitudinally. Under the authors' procedure: Amplification with reference gene primers provided the estimates of nucleated cell counts. Sequenced by immunoSEQ multiplex PCR; TCRdb stores in-frame clones only, minus some. For V, J and clone size, that table is used; D and trimming come from the DNA. The sample includes tens of thousands of clones, approximately 79% seen only once; the top ten take 3% to 4.5%. The sample taken for sequencing was peripheral blood. The chain has TRBV12-3 or TRBV12-4 and TRBJ2-1, with D possibly TRBD2 on 5 matching bases. This clonotype was sampled from an older man with COVID-19, enrolled during active disease. The CDR3 loop reads CASSFRRNEQFF. The CDR3 region has the DNA TGTGCCAGCAGTTTTCGGAGGAATGAGCAGTTCTTC.